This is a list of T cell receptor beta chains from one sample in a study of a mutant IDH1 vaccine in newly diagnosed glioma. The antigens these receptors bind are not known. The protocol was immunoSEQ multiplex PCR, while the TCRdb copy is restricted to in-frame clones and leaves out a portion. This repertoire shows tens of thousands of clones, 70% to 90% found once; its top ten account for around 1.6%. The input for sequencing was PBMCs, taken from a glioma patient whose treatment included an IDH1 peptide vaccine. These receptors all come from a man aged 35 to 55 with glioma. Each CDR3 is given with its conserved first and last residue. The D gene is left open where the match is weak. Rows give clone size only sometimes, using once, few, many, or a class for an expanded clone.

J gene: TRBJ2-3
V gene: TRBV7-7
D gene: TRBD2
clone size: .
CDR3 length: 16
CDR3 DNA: TGTGCTAGCAGCGTAGGACTAGATCGGGGGACAGATACGCAGTATTTT
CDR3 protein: CASSVGLDRGTDTQYF

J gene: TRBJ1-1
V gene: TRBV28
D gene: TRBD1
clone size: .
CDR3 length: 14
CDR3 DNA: TGTGCCAGCAAGATTGGACAGGGGCGCACTGAAGCTTTCTTT
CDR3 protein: CASKIGQGRTEAFF

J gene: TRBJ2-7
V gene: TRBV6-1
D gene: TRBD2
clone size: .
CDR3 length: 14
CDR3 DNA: TGTGCCAGCAGTGGGACTAGCGGGAGTAACGAGCAGTACTTC
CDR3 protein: CASSGTSGSNEQYF

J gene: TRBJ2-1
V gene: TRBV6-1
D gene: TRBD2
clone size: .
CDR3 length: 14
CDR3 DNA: TGTGCCAGCATTGTCAGCGGGAGAGGCGATGAGCAGTTCTTC
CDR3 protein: CASIVSGRGDEQFF

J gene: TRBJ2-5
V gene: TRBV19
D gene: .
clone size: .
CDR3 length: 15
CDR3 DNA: TGTGCCAGTAGTATATGGGGCAGTGCACAAGAGACCCAGTACTTC
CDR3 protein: CASSIWGSAQETQYF

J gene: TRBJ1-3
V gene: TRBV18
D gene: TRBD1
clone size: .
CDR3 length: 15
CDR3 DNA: TGTGCCAGCTCAACAAACAGGGGCTCTGGAAACACCATATATTTT
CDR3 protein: CASSTNRGSGNTIYF

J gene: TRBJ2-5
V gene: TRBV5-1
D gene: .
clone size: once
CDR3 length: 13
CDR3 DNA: TGCGCCAGCAGTCTGGGGTCCCAAGAGACCCAGTACTTC
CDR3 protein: CASSLGSQETQYF

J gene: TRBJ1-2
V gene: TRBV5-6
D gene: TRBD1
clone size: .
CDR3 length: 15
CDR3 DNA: TGTGCCAGCAGCTTGGTGGACAGGACTATTTATGGCTACACCTTC
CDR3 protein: CASSLVDRTIYGYTF

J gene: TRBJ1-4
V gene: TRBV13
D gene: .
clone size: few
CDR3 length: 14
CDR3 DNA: TGTGCCAGCAGCCTTCTTGGGAGTGGAGAAAAACTGTTTTTT
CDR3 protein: CASSLLGSGEKLFF

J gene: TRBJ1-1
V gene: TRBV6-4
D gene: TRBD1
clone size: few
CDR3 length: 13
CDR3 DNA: TGTGCCAGCAGTTCAGGGGGCGCGTCACGAGCTTTCTTT
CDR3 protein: CASSSGGASRAFF

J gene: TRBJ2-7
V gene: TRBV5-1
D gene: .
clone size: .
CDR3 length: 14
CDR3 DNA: TGCGCCAGCAGCCCGGCTTCAACGGGTTACGAGCAGTACTTC
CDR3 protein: CASSPASTGYEQYF

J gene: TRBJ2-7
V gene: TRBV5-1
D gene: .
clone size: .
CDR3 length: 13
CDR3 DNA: TGCGCCAGCAGCGGTCAGGGTGAAAGCGAGCAGTACTTC
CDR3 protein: CASSGQGESEQYF

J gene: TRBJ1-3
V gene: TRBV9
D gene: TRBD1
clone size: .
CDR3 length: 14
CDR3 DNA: TGTGCCAGCAGCGCGGGGACAGCTGGAAACACCATATATTTT
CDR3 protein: CASSAGTAGNTIYF

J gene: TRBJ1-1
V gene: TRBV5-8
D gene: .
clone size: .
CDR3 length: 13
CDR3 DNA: TGTGCCAGCAGCATACAGGTGAACACTGAAGCTTTCTTT
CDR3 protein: CASSIQVNTEAFF

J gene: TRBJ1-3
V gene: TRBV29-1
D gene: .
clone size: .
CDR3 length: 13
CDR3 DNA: TGCAGCGTCGGGAGGGGGACTGGAAACACCATATATTTT
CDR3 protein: CSVGRGTGNTIYF

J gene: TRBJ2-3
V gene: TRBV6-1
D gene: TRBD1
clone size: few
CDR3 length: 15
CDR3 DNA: TGTGCCAGCAGTCCGACAGGGGTCGGGACAGATACGCAGTATTTT
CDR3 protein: CASSPTGVGTDTQYF

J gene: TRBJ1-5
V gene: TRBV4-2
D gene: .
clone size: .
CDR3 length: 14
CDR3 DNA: TGTGCCAGCAGCCAAATAGTTGGAAATCAGCCCCAGCATTTT
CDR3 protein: CASSQIVGNQPQHF

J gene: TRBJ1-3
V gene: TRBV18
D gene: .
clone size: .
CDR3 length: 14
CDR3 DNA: TGTGCCAGCTCACCACCGTCGGGAGGAAACACCATATATTTT
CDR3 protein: CASSPPSGGNTIYF

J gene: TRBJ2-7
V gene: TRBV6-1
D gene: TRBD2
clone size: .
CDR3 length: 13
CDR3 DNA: TGTGCCAGCAGCGGACTAGCAATCTACGAGCAGTACTTC
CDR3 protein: CASSGLAIYEQYF

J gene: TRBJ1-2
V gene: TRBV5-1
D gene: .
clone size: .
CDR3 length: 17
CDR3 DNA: TGCGCCAGCAGCAGGCCCGGGACCTCCGACCGTACCTATGGCTACACCTTC
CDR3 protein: CASSRPGTSDRTYGYTF

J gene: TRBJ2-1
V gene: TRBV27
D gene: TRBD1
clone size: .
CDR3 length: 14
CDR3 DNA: TGTGCCAGCAGGACGGACAGGGGTCGGGATGAGCAGTTCTTC
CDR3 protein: CASRTDRGRDEQFF

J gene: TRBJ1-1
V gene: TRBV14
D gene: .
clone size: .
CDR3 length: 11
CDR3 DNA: TGTGCCAGCAGCCAATTTACTGAAGCTTTCTTT
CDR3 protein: CASSQFTEAFF

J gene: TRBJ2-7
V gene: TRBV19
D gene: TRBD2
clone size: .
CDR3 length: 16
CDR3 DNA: TGTGCCAGTAGTATAGACCTAGCGGGACTGGCAGGGGGGCAGTACTTC
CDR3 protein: CASSIDLAGLAGGQYF

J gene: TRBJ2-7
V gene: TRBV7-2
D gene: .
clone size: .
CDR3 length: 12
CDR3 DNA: TGTGCCAGCAGCTTTACAGGGTCAGTCAAGTACTTC
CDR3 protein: CASSFTGSVKYF

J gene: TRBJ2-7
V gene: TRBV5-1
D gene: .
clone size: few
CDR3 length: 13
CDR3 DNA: TGCGCCAGCAGCCGGACCGAGGCCTACGAGCAGTACTTC
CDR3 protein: CASSRTEAYEQYF

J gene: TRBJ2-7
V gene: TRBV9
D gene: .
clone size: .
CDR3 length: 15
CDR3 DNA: TGTGCCAGCAGCGTAGGGGCAGCCAGCTCCTACGAGCAGTACTTC
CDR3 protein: CASSVGAASSYEQYF

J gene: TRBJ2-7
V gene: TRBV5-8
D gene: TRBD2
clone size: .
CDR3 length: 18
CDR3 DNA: TGTGCCAGCAGCTTGGGATTTTTGCAGCGGGACCTATCCTACGAGCAGTACTTC
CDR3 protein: CASSLGFLQRDLSYEQYF

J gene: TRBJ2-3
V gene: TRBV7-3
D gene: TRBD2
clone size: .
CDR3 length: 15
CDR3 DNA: TGTGCCAGCAGCGCTGCCGGGACTAGCAGTAGTCACAAGTATTTT
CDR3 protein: CASSAAGTSSSHKYF

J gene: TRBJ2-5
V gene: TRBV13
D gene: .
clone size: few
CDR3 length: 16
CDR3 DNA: TGTGCCAGCAGCCCCTCGCCAGCGGCAACCCAAGAGACCCAGTACTTC
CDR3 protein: CASSPSPAATQETQYF

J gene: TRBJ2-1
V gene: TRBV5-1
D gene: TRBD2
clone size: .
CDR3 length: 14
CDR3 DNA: TGCGCCAGCAGCTTGGCCGGGGGGACCGATGAGCAGTTCTTC
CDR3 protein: CASSLAGGTDEQFF

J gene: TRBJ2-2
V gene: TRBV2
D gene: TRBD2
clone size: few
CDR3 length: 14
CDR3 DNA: TGTGCCAGCAAAGGGACTAGCGCGTCCCCCGGACTGTTTTTT
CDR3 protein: CASKGTSASPGLFF

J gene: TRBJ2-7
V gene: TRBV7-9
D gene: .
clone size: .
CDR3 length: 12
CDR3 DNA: TGTGCCAGCAGCCCGATGAGAGGTGAGCAGTACTTC
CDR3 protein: CASSPMRGEQYF

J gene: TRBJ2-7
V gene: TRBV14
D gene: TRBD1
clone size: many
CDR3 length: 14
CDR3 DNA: TGTGCCAGCAGCCTACAGACAGGGATCGGCGAGCAGTACTTC
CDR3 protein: CASSLQTGIGEQYF

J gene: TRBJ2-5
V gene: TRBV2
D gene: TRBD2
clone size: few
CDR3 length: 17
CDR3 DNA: TGTGCCAGCAGAGATAGGAGCGGGAGACCCAATTCGGGGACCCAGTACTTC
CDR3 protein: CASRDRSGRPNSGTQYF